This T cell receptor beta chain is from a study of T cell clusters in autoimmune cytopenias. The wider study: A median of approximately 47,000 TRB reads per sample yielded a median approximately 2,500 distinct clonotypes.

Germline V gene sequence: CDR1 SGHVS, CDR2 FNYEAQ. The CDR3 runs 15 residues. TRB was amplified by touch-down multiplex PCR, primer pools A and B combined. Reanalyzing the multiplex PCR reads, TCRdb keeps one entry per CDR3 protein, without DNA. The listing contains under 4,500 distinct CDR3 sequences. General observations from the study: Clustering suggested that physiological T cell clusters were missing in primary autoimmune cytopenia patients.

For this clonotype: No antigen is known for it.

Some 38,000 genome equivalents of blood DNA were amplified for TRB. This receptor was obtained from a human donor with an autoimmune cytopenia or autoimmune hepatitis (not recorded which). Sample: peripheral blood. The chain employs TRBV7-6 and TRBJ2-2; absent DNA, TCRdb's TRBD1 call cannot be checked. This CDR3 is CASSPGQGAAGELFF.